This T cell receptor (beta chain) originates from a study of CD8+ T cells in alopecia areata. Study details: Oral tofacitinib (5 to 10 mg twice daily) was administered to treated patients.

Germline V lookup: CDR1 MNHEY, CDR2 SMNVEV (reference sequence). V was clipped by 3 bases and J by 0 bases, with 18 bases between them. This CDR3 spans 18 amino acids. Stated treatment: oral pan-JAK inhibitor, 5-10 mg twice daily. Sorted out of PBMCs were CD4+ T cells and CD8+ T cells. cDNA reverse transcribed from extracted RNA served as the sequencing template. The data were produced by immunoSEQ multiplex PCR, yet TCRdb's version contains in-frame clones alone and is incomplete. The sample gives under 350,000 clones, roughly 60% of which show up once; approximately 1.7% is in the top ten. Sequences were derived from CD4+ T cells sorted from blood, sampled at week 24, from a patient treated with tofacitinib. This TCR was sampled from a human donor with alopecia areata. The chain links TRBV27 to TRBJ1-5; no definite D call. The CDR3 spells CASSLRALSVYSNQPQHF. The CDR3, as DNA: TGTGCCAGCAGTTTGAGGGCGTTGAGCGTTTATAGCAATCAGCCCCAGCATTTT.